The clone carrying this T cell receptor (beta chain) was counted at least ten times. MiXCR was run by TCRdb on the reads, yielding one entry per CDR3 protein. This repertoire shows hundreds of thousands of distinct CDR3 sequences, roughly a third found once; its top ten account for roughly an eighth. The data derive from a study of T cell repertoires in cytomegalovirus infection. Overall study: Matching HLA type and CMV infection were both indicated by public TCR beta signatures.

Between the trimmed V and J ends, which lost 3 bases and 0 bases, there was a span of 5 bases. CDR3 length: 14 residues. The V gene's germline CDR1 is SGHTA and CDR2 FQGNSA. The sample taken for sequencing was PBMCs. The receptor was derived from a human donor in good health (CMV status not recorded). Some clones in this sample may be carry-over from other donors' samples. The V call is TRBV7-2, the J call TRBJ1-4; D ambiguous. The CDR3 protein is CASSLRSTNEKLFF. The CDR3 DNA reads TGTGCCAGCAGCTTGAGATCAACTAATGAAAAACTGTTTTTT.